Presented here are 17 T cell receptor beta chains from one specimen sequenced in a study of T cells in Graves' hyperthyroidism and ophthalmopathy. TCR beta CDR3 region amplification was performed from RNA transcripts. First-round RT-PCR with HTBI primers amplified the TCR CDR3 region. One entry per CDR3 protein results from TCRdb running MiXCR on the multiplex PCR reads. The data hold approximately 480,000 distinct CDR3 sequences, with under 25% observed a single time. Sequencing was carried out using blood. The receptors come from a man aged 18 to 29 with Graves' hyperthyroidism.

The J gene is TRBJ1-2, the V gene TRBV7-2; possible D gene TRBD1, 5 bases. Germline CDR1 reads SGHTA; CDR2 reads FQGNSA. The length of the CDR3 is 13 residues. V lost 5 bases and J 5 bases, leaving 12 bases between the germline ends. This chain's CDR3 is CASSEDRRYGYTF. DNA for the CDR3: TGTGCCAGCAGCGAAGACAGACGATATGGCTACACCTTC.

The chain is built from TRBV11-2 and TRBJ1-1; D gene uncertain. CDR1 SGHAT and CDR2 FQNNGV come from the germline V gene. Trimming removed 0 bases from V and 4 bases from J, with 9 bases in between. CDR3 length: 14 residues. CDR3 bases: TGTGCCAGCAGCTTAGATCTGGCAGGCACTGAAGCTTTCTTT. Translated, it gives CASSLDLAGTEAFF.

This clonotype has ten or more counts. This chain links TRBV2 with TRBJ1-2; 11 nucleotides align to TRBD1. Germline trimming cut 4 bases from V and 5 bases from J; bases unmatched to any gene: 12. CDR1 and CDR2 (germline): SNHLY, FYNNEI. CDR3 length equals 17 residues. The CDR3 is CASSATGTGGVRYGYTF. Written as DNA, the CDR3 is TGTGCCAGCAGTGCCACCGGGACAGGGGGAGTACGGTATGGCTACACCTTC.

The chain employs TRBV27 and TRBJ1-5; D uncertain. This CDR3 is built from 15 residues. V lost 5 bases and J lost 7, with 18 bases in between. CDR1 is MNHEY, CDR2 SMNVEV, per germline (reference sequence). CDR3 amino acids: CASSQRRPGEQPQHF. The CDR3 nucleotides are TGTGCCAGCAGTCAACGGCGACCGGGAGAGCAGCCCCAGCATTTT.

The V call is TRBV19, the J call TRBJ1-1, with D maybe TRBD1 (5 bases). Germline lookup yields CDR1 LNHDA and CDR2 SQIVND (reference sequence). The CDR3 sequence is 14 residues long. Between the trimmed V and J ends, which lost 3 bases and 3 bases, there was a span of 11 bases. The CDR3 coding sequence is TGTGCCAGTAGTATCGCCGGGACCGACACTGAAGCTTTCTTT. Translating it yields CASSIAGTDTEAFF.

This clonotype was observed at least ten times. The J gene is TRBJ2-5, the V gene TRBV10-3, with 9 bases identical to TRBD1. V was pared by 7 bases and J by 2 bases, with 2 bases of the junction left unmatched. CDR1 and CDR2 from the germline V gene are ENHRY and SYGVKD. The CDR3 is made up of 13 amino acids. DNA for the CDR3: TGTGCCATCATGGGACAGGGACAAGAGACCCAGTACTTC. It is translated as CAIMGQGQETQYF.

V gene TRBV6-1 combines with J gene TRBJ1-1; D is unresolved. V lost 9 bases, J lost 5 bases, and 16 bases lay in between. This CDR3 comprises 13 residues. Germline V gene lookup returns CDR1 MNHNS and CDR2 SASEGT. The CDR3 is CASFRPSRTEAFF. The CDR3 DNA follows: TGTGCCAGTTTCAGGCCGTCACGGACTGAAGCTTTCTTT.

A remark on this clonotype: A much more abundant neighbour one base away suggests this may be a read error. The J gene is TRBJ1-1, the V gene TRBV19, with 8 bases lining up with TRBD1. Germline assignment: CDR1 LNHDA and CDR2 SQIVND (reference sequence). This CDR3 has 15 amino acids. DNA of the CDR3: TGTGCCAGTAGTATACTTCAGGGGGCTGGGACTGAAGCTTCCTTT. It translates to CASSILQGAGTEASF.

This clonotype was seen at least ten times. CDR3 loop: CAWGWGRGETQYF. The CDR3 DNA sequence: TGTGCCTGGGGGTGGGGCAGGGGAGAGACCCAGTACTTC. V gene TRBV30 combines with J gene TRBJ2-5; tentative D call: TRBD1 (6 bases). Trimming pared 5 bases from V and 4 bases from J, leaving 14 bases between. Germline values: CDR1 GTSNPN, CDR2 SVGIG (reference sequence). The CDR3 runs 13 residues.

The table lists this clonotype with many counts. The conserved phenylalanine or tryptophan normally closing the CDR3 is absent here, so this likely arose from a read error. This chain joins TRBV12-3 or TRBV12-4 and TRBJ1-1; tentative D call: TRBD1 (5 bases). Trimming left V 6 bases short and J 4 bases short, with 18 bases between. CDR3 length: 15 amino acids. The CDR3 DNA reads TGTGCCAGCAGGCCGAGGGGAAAGGGTGTCACTGAAGCTTTCCTT. Translating it yields CASRPRGKGVTEAFL.

This clonotype was observed a few times. This sequence may be a read error, since a much larger clone differs from it by one base. CDR3 DNA sequence: TGTGCCTGCACGGGGGCGAGCGGCGAGCAGTACTTC. It encodes CACTGASGEQYF. V and J are TRBV9 and TRBJ2-7, with D perhaps given as TRBD1 or TRBD2 (6 bases each). CDR3 length: 12 amino acids. V was pared by 10 bases and J by 6 bases, with 17 bases between. Germline values: CDR1 SGDLS, CDR2 YYNGEE.

This clonotype has just a few counts. CDR3 in amino acids: CASSEFRVLGRNYGYTF. The CDR3 region has the DNA TGTGCCAGCAGTGAATTCAGGGTTTTGGGGAGGAACTATGGCTACACCTTC. This rearrangement joins TRBV6-1 to TRBJ1-2; D is possibly TRBD1 (5 bases). The CDR3 contains 17 residues. Germline V CDR1 and CDR2: MNHNS, SASEGT. The ends were cut back, 2 bases at V and 2 bases at J, with 18 bases in the middle.

There are a few counts of this clonotype. The CDR3 spells CSASDTDRAYYEQYF. In DNA form, the CDR3 reads TGCAGTGCTAGTGATACGGACAGGGCCTACTACGAGCAGTACTTC. V is TRBV20-1 and J is TRBJ2-7; TRBD1 agrees at 8 bases. V shed 3 bases and J 3 bases; nucleotides not matched to a gene: 10. The CDR3 runs 15 residues. CDR1 and CDR2 from the germline V gene are DFQATT and SNEGSKA (reference sequence).

At least ten counts were recorded for this clonotype. This chain joins TRBV28 and TRBJ2-7; tentatively, D is TRBD1 (6 bases). The V gene's germline CDR1 is MDHEN and CDR2 SYDVKM. This CDR3 region has 14 residues. V gave up 1 base and J gave up 3 bases, with 10 bases separating them. CDR3 protein: CASSLFRQDYEQYF. CDR3 DNA sequence: TGTGCCAGCAGTTTATTTAGACAGGACTACGAGCAGTACTTC.

This clonotype was seen many times. The J gene is TRBJ1-1, the V gene TRBV6-1; 9 bases map to TRBD1. In germline, CDR1 is MNHNS, CDR2 SASEGT. The CDR3 length is 14 residues. With V trimmed by 7 bases and J by 4 bases, 7 bases remained unmatched. CDR3 residues: CASNPTGGSTEAFF. The CDR3 nucleotides are TGTGCCAGCAATCCGACAGGGGGTAGCACTGAAGCTTTCTTT.

This clonotype was observed at least ten times. The chain links TRBV15 to TRBJ2-7; D is ambiguous. The CDR3 length is 14 residues. Germline CDR1 reads LNHNV; CDR2 reads YYDKDF (reference sequence). Trimming stripped 0 bases from V and 7 bases from J, with 13 bases between. CDR3 loop: CATSRDSGFGEQYF. CDR3 nucleotides: TGTGCCACCAGCAGAGATTCCGGGTTCGGGGAGCAGTACTTC.

This clonotype occurred a few times. The V gene is TRBV6-2 or TRBV6-3, the J gene TRBJ2-7; the D is unclear. V lost 6 bases and J lost 3, with 12 bases in between. The germline V gene has CDR1 MNHEY and CDR2 SVGEGT. CDR3 length equals 13 residues. The CDR3 DNA sequence: TGTGCCAGCAGCGGTGCCAGTCACTACGAGCAGTACTTC. The encoded protein is CASSGASHYEQYF.